This TCR beta chain was recorded in a study of neurological immune-mediated disorders (dated by TCRdb to between 2019 and 2020). Broadly, across the study: Among the 35 or so multiple sclerosis patients, approximately 31 had relapsing-remitting MS and 3 had secondary progressive MS. The cohort comprised 68 subjects: about 15 HAM/TSP patients, around 35 multiple sclerosis patients and around 20 healthy controls. Peripheral blood TCR-beta repertoires from HTLV-I-associated myelopathy (HAM/TSP) patients, multiple sclerosis patients and healthy controls were compared by UMI-based sequencing. The 106 TCR-beta libraries covered PBMC samples along with longitudinal samples, technical triplicates, and paired sorted CD4+ and CD8+ T-cell subsets.

Trimming leaves V shorter by 4 bases and J shorter by 9 bases, with the junction holding 5 bases beyond the gene matches. CDR3 length: 13 amino acids, cysteine to phenylalanine. The sequence is cut down to CDR3 DNA, 39 bases in frame from base 1. The germline V gene specifies SGHTA as CDR1 and FQGNSA as CDR2. The table lists this clonotype with many counts. Its recognized antigen is unknown. No much larger clone exists at a distance of one base, and base qualities are not known. Points the paper makes about the study in general: In a phylogenetic analysis, the repertoires of 18 out of 34 MS patients fell into a single cluster of related CDR3 sequences, pointing to a possible signature at the repertoire level. Across subjects, expanded clones never shared an identical CDR3 amino acid sequence, which suggests that the TCR-beta repertoires in every group were private. The highest TCR clonal expansion was observed in HAM/TSP patients, whereas the lowest was observed in MS patients, even when compared with healthy controls. No clinical or MRI features were associated with the MS cluster, and the authors said that larger cohorts are needed.

cDNA was synthesized by template-switch 5'RACE using a primer with a 10-nucleotide random unique molecular identifier that tagged each TCR transcript. Every sequencing run yielded over 170 million TCR-beta sequences covering 15-18 subjects. The RNeasy kit was used for extraction of total RNA. The KAPA Real-time Library Amplification kit was used to amplify TCR-beta VDJ regions with primers for the TCR constant region and the 5'RACE anchor. A first PCR added sample indexes and Illumina adaptors, and a second PCR then raised library yield. After Ampure bead purification, the TCR product of roughly 650 bp was size-selected on a 2% E-gel SizeSelection system. Library quality was checked on a Bioanalyzer, concentration was measured with Qubit, and libraries were quantified with the Kapa Library Quantification kit before pooling. Paired-end 2 x 150 bp sequencing of the libraries was performed on an Illumina HiSeq 2500. To increase sequence diversity, roughly 24-31% phiX was spiked into each library pool. Processing in the source paper ran as follows. The UMI-based MiGEC pipeline processed quality-filtered reads and removed over 85% of raw TCR sequences during error correction. VDJ genes were aligned to IMGT germline references, and each clonotype was defined by a unique CDR3 amino acid sequence together with V-J genes. Clonal expansion, Shannon diversity, and CDR3 relatedness (CalcPairwiseDistances, ClusterSamples) were evaluated with VDJtools, and phylogenetic trees were built with CLCbio workbench. Using coefficient-of-variation modelling across technical triplicates, the study counted a clone as expanded if it had at least 8 unique UMIs. The raw public data were reprocessed by TCRdb itself: fastp quality trimming at Q25, MiXCR clonotype calling, in-frame beta chains only. Every entry covers one CDR3 protein and lists the most common genes and DNA from its rows. These V and J calls originate from TCRdb's pipeline instead of the authors' own analysis. In all, the sample holds 100,000 to 150,000 distinct CDR3 sequences, and 3.2% of those were seen once. Clones ranked in the top ten supply about 1.2% of the sample.

Libraries from unsorted PBMCs were made from 2 million PBMCs kept in RNAlater at -80 degrees C until RNA extraction. Multiple sclerosis patients were enrolled in a US clinical protocol under which disease progression was evaluated by magnetic resonance imaging. PBMCs were separated from peripheral blood using Ficoll-Hypaque density gradient centrifugation and then cryopreserved in liquid nitrogen. This TCR was sampled from a woman aged 25 to 45 with multiple sclerosis. Here the chain combines TRBV7-2 and TRBJ2-1, and TRBD1 aligns with 8 junction nucleotides. Sequencing input: PBMCs. The base sequence is TGTGCCAGCAGCTACAGCAGGGGGCGTGAGCAGTTCTTC. It encodes CASSYSRGREQFF.